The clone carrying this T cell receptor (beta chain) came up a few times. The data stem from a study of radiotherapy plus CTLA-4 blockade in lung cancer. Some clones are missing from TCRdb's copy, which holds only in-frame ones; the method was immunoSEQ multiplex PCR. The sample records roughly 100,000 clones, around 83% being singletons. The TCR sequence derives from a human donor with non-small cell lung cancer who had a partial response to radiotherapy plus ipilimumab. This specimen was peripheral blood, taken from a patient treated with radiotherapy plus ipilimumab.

CDR3 in amino acids: CASSRGTTYQETQYF. The CDR3 DNA is TGTGCCAGTAGTCGTGGGACAACGTACCAAGAGACCCAGTACTTC. This chain links TRBV19 with TRBJ2-5; D is perhaps TRBD1 (6 bases). The CDR3 spans 15 residues. CDR1 is LNHDA, CDR2 SQIVND, per germline (reference sequence). The germline V and J ends were trimmed by 5 bases and 0 bases, with 13 bases remaining between them.